The clone carrying this T cell receptor beta chain was observed a few times. This sample was included in a study of identical twins. TCRdb re-called the 5' RACE reads through MiXCR, storing one row per CDR3 protein. The sample yields approximately 890,000 distinct CDR3 sequences, around 12% seen once. The CDR3 spans 15 residues. Trimming cost V 1 base and J 1 base; bases outside gene matches: 3. Per germline, CDR1 SGHRS and CDR2 YFSETQ. This sample was also put to use in a study of yellow fever vaccine responses in identical twins.

Material for sequencing was PBMCs. This TCR was recovered from a woman under 30 in good health. The chain employs TRBV5-1 and TRBJ2-3, with 7 positions matching TRBD1. The DNA for the CDR3 is TGCGCCAGCAGCTTGTGGGGACAGCGCACAGATACGCAGTATTTT. Translating gives CASSLWGQRTDTQYF.